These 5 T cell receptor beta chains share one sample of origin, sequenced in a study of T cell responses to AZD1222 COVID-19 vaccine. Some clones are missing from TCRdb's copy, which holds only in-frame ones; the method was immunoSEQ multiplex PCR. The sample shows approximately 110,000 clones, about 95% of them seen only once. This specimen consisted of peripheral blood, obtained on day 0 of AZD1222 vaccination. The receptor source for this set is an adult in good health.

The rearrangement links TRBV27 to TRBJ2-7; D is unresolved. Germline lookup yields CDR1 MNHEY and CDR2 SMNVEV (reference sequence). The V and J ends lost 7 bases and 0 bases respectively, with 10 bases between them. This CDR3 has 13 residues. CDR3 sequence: CASKLISSYEQYF. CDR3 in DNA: TGTGCCAGCAAGTTGATCAGCTCCTACGAGCAGTACTTC.

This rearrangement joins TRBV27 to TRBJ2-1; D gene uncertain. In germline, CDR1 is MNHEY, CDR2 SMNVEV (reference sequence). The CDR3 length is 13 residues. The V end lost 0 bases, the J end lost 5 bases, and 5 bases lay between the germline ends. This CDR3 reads CASSLSIHNEQFF. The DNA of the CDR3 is TGTGCCAGCAGTTTATCTATCCACAATGAGCAGTTCTTC.

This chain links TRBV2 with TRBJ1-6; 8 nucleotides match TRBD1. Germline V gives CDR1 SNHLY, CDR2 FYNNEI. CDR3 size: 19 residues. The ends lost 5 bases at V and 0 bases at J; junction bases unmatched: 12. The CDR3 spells CASSSTRTGIGSYNSPLHF. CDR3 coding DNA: TGTGCCAGCAGTTCTACACGGACAGGGATCGGCTCCTATAATTCACCCCTCCACTTT. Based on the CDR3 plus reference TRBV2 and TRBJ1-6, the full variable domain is EPEVTQTPSHQVTQMGQEVILRCVPISNHLYFYWYRQILGQKVEFLVSFYNNEISEKSEIFDDQFSVERPDGSNFTLKIRSTKLEDSAMYFCASSSTRTGIGSYNSPLHFGNGTRLTVT.

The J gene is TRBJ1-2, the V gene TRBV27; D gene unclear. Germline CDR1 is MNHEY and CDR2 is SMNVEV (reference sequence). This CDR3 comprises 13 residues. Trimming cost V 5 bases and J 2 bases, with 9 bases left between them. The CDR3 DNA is TGTGCCAGCAGTCTAGGCTTGAACTATGGCTACACCTTC. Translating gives CASSLGLNYGYTF.

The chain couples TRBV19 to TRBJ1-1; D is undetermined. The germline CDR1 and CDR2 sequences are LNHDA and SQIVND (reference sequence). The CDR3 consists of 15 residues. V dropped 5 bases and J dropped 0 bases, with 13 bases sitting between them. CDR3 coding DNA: TGTGCCAGTAGTTCCCCGGCATTAATGAACACTGAAGCTTTCTTT. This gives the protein CASSSPALMNTEAFF. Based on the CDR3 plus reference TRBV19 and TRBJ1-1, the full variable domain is DGGITQSPKYLFRKEGQNVTLSCEQNLNHDAMYWYRQDPGQGLRLIYYSQIVNDFQKGDIAEGYSVSREKKESFPLTVTSAQKNPTAFYLCASSSPALMNTEAFFGQGTRLTVV.